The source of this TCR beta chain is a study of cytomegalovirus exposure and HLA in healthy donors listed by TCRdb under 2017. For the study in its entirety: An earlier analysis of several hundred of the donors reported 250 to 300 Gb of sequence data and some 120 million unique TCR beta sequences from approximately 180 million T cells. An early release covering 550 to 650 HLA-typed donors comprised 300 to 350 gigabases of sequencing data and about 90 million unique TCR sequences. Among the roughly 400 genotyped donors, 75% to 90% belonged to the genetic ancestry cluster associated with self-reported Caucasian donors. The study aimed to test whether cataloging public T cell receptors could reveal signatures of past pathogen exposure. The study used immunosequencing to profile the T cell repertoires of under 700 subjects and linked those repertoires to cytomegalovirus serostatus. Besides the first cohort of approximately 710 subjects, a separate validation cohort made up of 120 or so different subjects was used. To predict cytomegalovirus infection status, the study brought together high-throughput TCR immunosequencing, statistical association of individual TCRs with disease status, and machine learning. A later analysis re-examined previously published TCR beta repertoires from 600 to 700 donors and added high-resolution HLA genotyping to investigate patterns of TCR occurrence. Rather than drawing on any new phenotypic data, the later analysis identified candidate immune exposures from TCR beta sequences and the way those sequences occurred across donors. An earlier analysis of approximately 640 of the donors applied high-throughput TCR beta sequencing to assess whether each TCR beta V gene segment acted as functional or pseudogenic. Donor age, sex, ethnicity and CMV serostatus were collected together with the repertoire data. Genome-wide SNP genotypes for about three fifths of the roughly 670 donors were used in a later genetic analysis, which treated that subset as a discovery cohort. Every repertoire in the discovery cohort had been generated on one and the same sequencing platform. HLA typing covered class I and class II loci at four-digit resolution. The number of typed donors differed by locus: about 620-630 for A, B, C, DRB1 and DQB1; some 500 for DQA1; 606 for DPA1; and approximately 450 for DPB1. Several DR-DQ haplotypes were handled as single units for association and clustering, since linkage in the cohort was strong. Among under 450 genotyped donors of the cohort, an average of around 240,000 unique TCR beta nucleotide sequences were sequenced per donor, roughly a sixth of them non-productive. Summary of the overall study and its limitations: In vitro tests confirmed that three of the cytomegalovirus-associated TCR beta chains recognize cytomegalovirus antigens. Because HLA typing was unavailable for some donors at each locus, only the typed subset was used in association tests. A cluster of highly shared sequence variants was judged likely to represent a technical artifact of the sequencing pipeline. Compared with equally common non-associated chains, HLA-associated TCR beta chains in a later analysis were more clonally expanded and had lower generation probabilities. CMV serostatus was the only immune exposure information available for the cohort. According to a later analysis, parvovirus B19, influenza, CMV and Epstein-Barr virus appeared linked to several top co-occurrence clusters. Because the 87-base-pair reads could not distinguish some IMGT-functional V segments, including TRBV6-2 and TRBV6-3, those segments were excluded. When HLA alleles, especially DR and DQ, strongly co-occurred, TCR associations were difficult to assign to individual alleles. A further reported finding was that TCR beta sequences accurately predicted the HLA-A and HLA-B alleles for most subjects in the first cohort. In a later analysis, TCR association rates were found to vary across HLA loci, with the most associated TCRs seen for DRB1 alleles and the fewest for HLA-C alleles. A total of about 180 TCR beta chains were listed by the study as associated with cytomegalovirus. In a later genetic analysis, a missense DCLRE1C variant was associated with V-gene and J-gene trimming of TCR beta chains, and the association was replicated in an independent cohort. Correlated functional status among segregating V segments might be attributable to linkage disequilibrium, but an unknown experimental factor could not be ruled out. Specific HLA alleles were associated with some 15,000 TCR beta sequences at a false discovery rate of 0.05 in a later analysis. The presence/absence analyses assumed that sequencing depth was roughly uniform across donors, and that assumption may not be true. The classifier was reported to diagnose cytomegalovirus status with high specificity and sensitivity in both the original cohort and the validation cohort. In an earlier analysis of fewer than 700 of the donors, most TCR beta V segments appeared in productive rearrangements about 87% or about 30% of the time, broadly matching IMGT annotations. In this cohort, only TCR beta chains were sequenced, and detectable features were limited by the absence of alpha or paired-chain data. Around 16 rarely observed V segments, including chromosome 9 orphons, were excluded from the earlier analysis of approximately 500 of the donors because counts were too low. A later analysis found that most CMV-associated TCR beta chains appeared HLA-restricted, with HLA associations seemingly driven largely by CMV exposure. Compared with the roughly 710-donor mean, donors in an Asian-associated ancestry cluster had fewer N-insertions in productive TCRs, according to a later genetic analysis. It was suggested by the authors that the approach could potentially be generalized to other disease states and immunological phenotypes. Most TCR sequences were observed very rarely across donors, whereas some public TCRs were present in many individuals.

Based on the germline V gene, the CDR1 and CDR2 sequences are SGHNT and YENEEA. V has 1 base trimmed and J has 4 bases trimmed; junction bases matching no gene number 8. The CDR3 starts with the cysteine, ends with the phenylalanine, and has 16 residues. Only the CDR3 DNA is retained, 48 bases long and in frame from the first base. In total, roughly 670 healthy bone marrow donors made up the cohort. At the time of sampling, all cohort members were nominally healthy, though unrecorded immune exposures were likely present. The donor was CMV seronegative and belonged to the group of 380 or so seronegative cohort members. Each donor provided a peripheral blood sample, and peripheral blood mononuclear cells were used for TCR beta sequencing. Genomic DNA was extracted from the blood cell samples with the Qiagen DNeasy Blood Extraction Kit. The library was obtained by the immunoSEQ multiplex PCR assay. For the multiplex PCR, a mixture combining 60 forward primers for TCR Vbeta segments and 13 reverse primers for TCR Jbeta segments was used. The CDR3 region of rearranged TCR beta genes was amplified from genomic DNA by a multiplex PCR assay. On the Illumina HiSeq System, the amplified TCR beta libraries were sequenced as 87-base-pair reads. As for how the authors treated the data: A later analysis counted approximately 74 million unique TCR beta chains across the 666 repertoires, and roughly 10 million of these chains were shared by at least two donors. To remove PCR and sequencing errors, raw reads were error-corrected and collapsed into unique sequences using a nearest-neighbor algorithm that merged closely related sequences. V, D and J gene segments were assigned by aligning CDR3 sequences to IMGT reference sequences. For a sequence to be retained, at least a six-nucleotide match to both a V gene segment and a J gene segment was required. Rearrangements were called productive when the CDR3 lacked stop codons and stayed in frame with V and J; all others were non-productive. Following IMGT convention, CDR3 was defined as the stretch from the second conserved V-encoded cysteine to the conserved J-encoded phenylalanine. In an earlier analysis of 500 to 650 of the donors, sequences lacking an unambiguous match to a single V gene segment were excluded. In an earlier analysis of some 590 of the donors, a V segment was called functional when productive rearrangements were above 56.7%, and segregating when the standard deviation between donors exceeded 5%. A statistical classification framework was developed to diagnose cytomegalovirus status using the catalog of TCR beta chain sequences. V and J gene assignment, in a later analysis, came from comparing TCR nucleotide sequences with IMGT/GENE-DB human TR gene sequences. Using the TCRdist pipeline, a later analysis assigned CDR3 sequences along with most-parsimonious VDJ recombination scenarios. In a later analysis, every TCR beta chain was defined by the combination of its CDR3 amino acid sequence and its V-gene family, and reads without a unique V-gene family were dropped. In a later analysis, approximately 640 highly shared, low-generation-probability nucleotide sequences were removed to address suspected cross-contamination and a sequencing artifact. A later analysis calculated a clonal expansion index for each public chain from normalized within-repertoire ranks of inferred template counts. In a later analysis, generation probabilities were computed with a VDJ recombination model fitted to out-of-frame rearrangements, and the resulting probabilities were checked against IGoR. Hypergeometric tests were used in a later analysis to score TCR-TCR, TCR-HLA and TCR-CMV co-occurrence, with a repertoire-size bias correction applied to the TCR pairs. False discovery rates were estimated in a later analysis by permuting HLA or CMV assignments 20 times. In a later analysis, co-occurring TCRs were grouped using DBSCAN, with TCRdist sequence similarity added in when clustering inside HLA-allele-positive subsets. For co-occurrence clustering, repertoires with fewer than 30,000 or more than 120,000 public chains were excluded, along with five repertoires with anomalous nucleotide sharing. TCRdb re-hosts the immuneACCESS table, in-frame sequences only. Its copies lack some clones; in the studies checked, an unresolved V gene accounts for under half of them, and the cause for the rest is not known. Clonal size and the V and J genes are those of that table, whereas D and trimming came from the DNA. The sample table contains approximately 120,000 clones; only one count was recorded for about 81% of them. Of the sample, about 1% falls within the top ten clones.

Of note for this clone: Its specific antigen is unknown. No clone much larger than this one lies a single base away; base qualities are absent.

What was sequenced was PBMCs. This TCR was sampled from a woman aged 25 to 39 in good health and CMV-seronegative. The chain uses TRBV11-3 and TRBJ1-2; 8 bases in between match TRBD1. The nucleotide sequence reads TGTGCCAGCAGCTTAGGTTCGGACAGGGTATTCTATGGCTACACCTTC. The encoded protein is CASSLGSDRVFYGYTF.